Shown below are 30 T cell receptor beta chains from a single sample sequenced in a study of T cell repertoires in cytomegalovirus infection. TCRdb passed the reads through MiXCR, listing each CDR3 protein once. The data contain a few hundred thousand distinct CDR3 sequences, approximately 42% of them singletons. These TCRs' antigens remain unknown. The sample was cultured PBMCs, taken from culture after CMV antigen stimulation. These receptors originate from a human donor in good health (CMV status not recorded). Some clones in this sample may be carry-over from other donors' samples.

The chain combines TRBV6-1 with TRBJ2-2; D is unresolved. CDR3 length: 16 residues. The V end lost 8 bases, the J end lost 3 bases, and 19 bases lay between the germline ends. Germline CDR1 MNHNS, CDR2 SASEGT. The CDR3, as DNA: TGTGCCAGCGGAAGACGATACACCAAGGACACCGGGGAGCTGTTTTTT. It translates to CASGRRYTKDTGELFF.

The J gene is TRBJ2-1, the V gene TRBV7-1; 12 nucleotides line up with TRBD2. TRBV7-1 is treated as an ORF (open reading frame) with a function not yet certain. V shed 5 bases and J 8 bases; nucleotides not matched to a gene: 7. This CDR3 contains 15 residues. DNA for the CDR3: TGTGCCAGCAGCCAACTAGCGGGAGGAAAGGATGAGCAGTTCTTC. Amino acids: CASSQLAGGKDEQFF.

This clonotype has a count of ten or more. This chain links TRBV7-2 with TRBJ1-1, with D unclear. V lost 2 bases to trimming and J lost 5 bases, with 9 bases between them. The CDR3 consists of 13 residues. Looked up from germline, CDR1 is SGHTA and CDR2 is FQGNSA. The CDR3 sequence is CASSLSQTTEAFF. The CDR3 bases are TGTGCCAGCAGCTTAAGTCAGACGACTGAAGCTTTCTTT. The full variable domain, completed using reference TRBV7-2 and TRBJ1-1, is GAGVSQSPSNKVTEKGKDVELRCDPISGHTALYWYRQSLGQGLEFLIYFQGNSAPDKSGLPSDRFSAERTGGSVSTLTIQRTQQEDSAVYLCASSLSQTTEAFFGQGTRLTVV.

This clonotype showed up many times. V usage is TRBV7-2 and J usage is TRBJ2-5; D is perhaps TRBD2 (6 bases). The CDR3 loop spans 13 amino acids. Germline V gene lookup returns CDR1 SGHTA and CDR2 FQGNSA. V was trimmed by 4 bases and J by 5 bases, leaving 11 bases between them. CDR3 sequence: CASSSPGRETQYF. The CDR3 nucleotides are TGTGCCAGCAGCTCCCCGGGGAGGGAGACCCAGTACTTC. Full variable domain (remainder filled in from reference TRBV7-2 and TRBJ2-5): GAGVSQSPSNKVTEKGKDVELRCDPISGHTALYWYRQSLGQGLEFLIYFQGNSAPDKSGLPSDRFSAERTGGSVSTLTIQRTQQEDSAVYLCASSSPGRETQYFGPGTRLLVL.

This clonotype has a count of ten or more. This chain connects TRBV7-9 to TRBJ1-6; TRBD1 matches at 8 bases. V was clipped by 5 bases and J by 10 bases; unmatched bases: 16. This CDR3 region has 17 residues. Germline V gene lookup returns CDR1 SEHNR and CDR2 FQNEAQ (reference sequence). CDR3 bases: TGTGCCAGCAGCCCCCCCAGGTCCGGACAGGGTGGCTCACCCCTCCACTTT. Translation gives CASSPPRSGQGGSPLHF.

The chain carries TRBV5-4 and TRBJ2-7; D perhaps matches TRBD1 (5 bases). This CDR3 region has 15 residues. Deletions cut 4 bases from V and 3 bases from J, with 17 bases between. Germline V gives CDR1 SGHNT, CDR2 YYREEE (reference sequence). This chain's CDR3 is CASSPLGDGDYEQYF. DNA for the CDR3: TGTGCCAGCAGCCCTTTAGGGGATGGGGACTACGAGCAGTACTTC.

The chain is built from TRBV14 and TRBJ1-2; D may be TRBD1 (5 bases). V was clipped by 0 bases and J by 2 bases, with 10 bases between them. The CDR3 sequence is 15 residues long. CDR1 and CDR2 from the germline V gene are SGHDN and FVKESK. The DNA for the CDR3 is TGTGCCAGCAGCCAAGAGGGAAGGGGCAACTATGGCTACACCTTC. This sequence encodes CASSQEGRGNYGYTF.

This clonotype was counted between two and nine times. V gene TRBV7-6 combines with J gene TRBJ2-3, with TRBD2 matching 15 bases. The CDR3 extends over 17 amino acids. The V gene's germline CDR1 is SGHVS and CDR2 FNYEAQ. Trimming at V came to 5 bases and at J to 5 bases, leaving 8 bases not matched to a gene. The CDR3 here is CASSAWTSGGAIDTQYF. CDR3 nucleotide sequence: TGTGCCAGCAGCGCTTGGACTAGCGGGGGGGCTATAGATACGCAGTATTTT.

V and J are TRBV7-4 and TRBJ2-7; the D gene is possibly TRBD2 (5 bases). V was trimmed by 1 base and J by 4 bases, leaving 11 bases between them. The germline V gene encodes CDR1 SGHVT and CDR2 SQSDAQ. This CDR3 comprises 14 residues. For the CDR3, the DNA is TGTGCCAGCAGCTTAGTTGGGGAGTCGTACGAGCAGTACTTC. It yields the protein CASSLVGESYEQYF.

This clonotype occurred once. This clone may be a read error of a much larger clone one base away. This chain links TRBV13 with TRBJ1-2; D might be TRBD1 (5 bases). V was clipped by 4 bases and J by 4 bases, with 10 bases between them. The germline gives CDR1 PRHDT, CDR2 FYEKMQ (reference sequence). CDR3 length equals 13 residues. The CDR3 DNA sequence: TGTGCCAGCAGCTCAGAGGGGCCCTATGGCTACACCTTC. Its protein product is CASSSEGPYGYTF.

The chain joins TRBV5-6 to TRBJ2-7; no definite D call. Germline CDR1 is SGHDT and CDR2 is YYEEEE. This CDR3 contains 11 residues. V lost 4 bases and J 4 bases, leaving 6 bases between the germline ends. Here the CDR3 DNA reads TGTGCCAGCAGCCGTCAATACGAGCAGTACTTC. Its protein product is CASSRQYEQYF.

The V call is TRBV5-1, the J call TRBJ2-5; 8 bases map to TRBD2. The CDR3 has 15 amino acids. From germline, CDR1 is SGHRS and CDR2 YFSETQ. Unmatched junction bases numbered 10, after V lost 4 bases and J lost 5 bases. The CDR3 bases are TGCGCCAGCAGCCCGGGACTAGTCGAACCGGAGACCCAGTACTTC. Translating it yields CASSPGLVEPETQYF.

This clonotype turned up a few times. This rearrangement joins TRBV7-2 to TRBJ2-1; D possibly corresponds to TRBD2 (6 bases). The CDR3 covers 16 residues. The germline CDR1 and CDR2 sequences are SGHTA and FQGNSA. Trimming left V 5 bases short and J 10 bases short, with 24 bases between. The CDR3 loop reads CASSPEMAGNAGEQFF. CDR3 in DNA: TGTGCCAGCAGCCCCGAGATGGCGGGAAACGCCGGGGAGCAGTTCTTC.

This clonotype was observed a handful of times. The chain couples TRBV7-2 to TRBJ2-5, with D unclear. This CDR3 has 12 residues. Germline V gene sequence: CDR1 SGHTA, CDR2 FQGNSA. V was pared by 3 bases and J by 5 bases, with 7 bases between. CDR3 region: CASSFDRETQYF. The CDR3 nucleotides read TGTGCCAGCAGCTTTGATCGGGAGACCCAGTACTTC.

The chain recombines TRBV24-1 with TRBJ2-1, with unresolved D. The CDR3 covers 14 residues. In germline, CDR1 is KGHDR, CDR2 SFDVKD. V was cut by 6 bases and J by 6 bases, with 14 bases left in between. For the CDR3, the DNA is TGTGCCACCAGTCCTCCTGATTTGGGCAATGAGCAGTTCTTC. It translates to CATSPPDLGNEQFF.

This chain connects TRBV7-2 to TRBJ1-1, with D perhaps matching TRBD1 (6 bases). This CDR3 comprises 15 residues. The germline gives CDR1 SGHTA, CDR2 FQGNSA. Trimming pared 5 bases from V and 7 bases from J, leaving 20 bases between. CDR3: CASSPVPGETGEAFF. CDR3 nucleotides: TGTGCCAGCAGCCCGGTTCCGGGCGAGACAGGTGAAGCTTTCTTT. The whole variable domain, remainder taken from reference TRBV7-2 and TRBJ1-1, is GAGVSQSPSNKVTEKGKDVELRCDPISGHTALYWYRQSLGQGLEFLIYFQGNSAPDKSGLPSDRFSAERTGGSVSTLTIQRTQQEDSAVYLCASSPVPGETGEAFFGQGTRLTVV.

The chain links TRBV12-3 or TRBV12-4 to TRBJ2-1, with D maybe TRBD2 (5 bases). Between the trimmed V and J ends, which lost 6 bases and 8 bases, there was a span of 20 bases. This CDR3 region has 15 residues. DNA for the CDR3: TGTGCCAGCAGCTACCCCGGGATCAGCGGTTATGAGCAGTTCTTC. Amino acids: CASSYPGISGYEQFF.

This clonotype came up a few times. V usage is TRBV7-2 and J usage is TRBJ2-1; no firm D call. The CDR3 consists of 13 residues. Germline lookup yields CDR1 SGHTA and CDR2 FQGNSA. V shed 3 bases and J shed 2 bases, with 5 bases lying between them. DNA of the CDR3: TGTGCCAGCAGCTTTTTCACCTACAATGAGCAGTTCTTC. Translated, it gives CASSFFTYNEQFF.

The rearrangement links TRBV7-4 to TRBJ1-5; a possible D gene is TRBD1 (5 bases). The CDR3 sequence is 14 residues long. V shed 1 base and J shed 7 bases, with 11 bases lying between them. Germline V gene sequence: CDR1 SGHVT, CDR2 SQSDAQ. CDR3 residues: CASSLDSGIQPQHF. In nucleotides, the CDR3 is TGTGCCAGCAGCTTAGATTCAGGGATACAGCCCCAGCATTTT.

This clonotype was observed a handful of times. This sequence joins TRBV10-3 and TRBJ2-7, with D perhaps TRBD1 (6 bases). The CDR3 sequence is 12 residues long. Trimming cost V 5 bases and J 3 bases, with 8 bases left between them. Germline CDR1 and CDR2: ENHRY and SYGVKD. The CDR3 is CAISRQDYEQYF. The CDR3, as DNA: TGTGCCATCAGTCGACAGGACTACGAGCAGTACTTC.

This chain connects TRBV12-3 or TRBV12-4 to TRBJ2-7; D ambiguous. There are 15 residues in the CDR3. Trimming stripped 3 bases from V and 2 bases from J, with 14 bases between. CDR3 DNA: TGTGCCAGCAGTTTGGGTCTCTCCCTGGCCTACGAGCAGTACTTC. This codes for CASSLGLSLAYEQYF.

The rearrangement joins TRBV4-1 to TRBJ2-3; TRBD2 matches 9 bases. The length of the CDR3 is 19 residues. Trimming cost V 0 bases and J 2 bases; bases outside gene matches: 12. Germline V gene sequence: CDR1 MGHRA, CDR2 YSYEKL. The chain's CDR3 is CASSQDHGGSGGITDTQYF. The CDR3 nucleotides are TGCGCCAGCAGCCAAGACCACGGGGGTAGCGGGGGTATCACAGATACGCAGTATTTT.

This clonotype came up a few times. The rearrangement links TRBV19 to TRBJ2-2; 11 bases line up with TRBD1. CDR3 length equals 16 residues. CDR1 and CDR2 (germline): LNHDA, SQIVND (reference sequence). V lost 3 bases to trimming and J lost 5 bases; unmatched junction nucleotides: 5. For the CDR3, the DNA is TGTGCCAGTAGTATGGCCGGGACAGGGGGTACCGGGGAGCTGTTTTTT. Its translation is CASSMAGTGGTGELFF.

This clonotype was seen a handful of times. The chain joins TRBV7-2 to TRBJ2-7; no firm D call. The CDR3 sequence is 14 residues long. CDR1 and CDR2 (germline): SGHTA, FQGNSA. Trimming shortened V by 1 base and J by 3 bases, and 10 bases separated the two germline ends. CDR3: CASSLGWNFYEQYF. The DNA for the CDR3 is TGTGCCAGCAGCTTAGGCTGGAACTTCTACGAGCAGTACTTC.

The sample holds a few counts of this clonotype. The chain combines TRBV12-3 or TRBV12-4 with TRBJ2-7, with 10 bases lining up with TRBD1. The CDR3 totals 15 residues. With 6 bases clipped from V and 1 base from J, the junction kept 6 bases outside the gene matches. The CDR3 DNA is TGTGCCAGCAGCCCCGGGACAGGGGTTTCCTACGAGCAGTACTTC. Its translation is CASSPGTGVSYEQYF.

The chain has TRBV5-5 and TRBJ2-3; 13 positions match TRBD2. CDR1 and CDR2 from the germline V gene are SGHKS and YYEKEE (reference sequence). V trimming: 2 bases; J trimming: 2 bases; junction bases outside the gene matches: 5. This CDR3 contains 17 residues. For the CDR3, the DNA is TGTGCCAGCAGCTTCGGACTAGCGGGGGATTACACAGATACGCAGTATTTT. Translation gives CASSFGLAGDYTDTQYF.

This clonotype appeared a single time. The chain couples TRBV6-1 to TRBJ2-2; D remains unclear. Trimming shortened V by 3 bases and J by 4 bases, and 12 bases separated the two germline ends. Germline V gene lookup returns CDR1 MNHNS and CDR2 SASEGT. This CDR3 comprises 15 residues. CDR3 bases: TGTGCCAGCAGTGACCCCTGGCAGGCCACCGGGGAGCTGTTTTTT. Its translation: CASSDPWQATGELFF.

The V and J genes are TRBV4-1 and TRBJ2-5, with no clear D. Per germline, CDR1 MGHRA and CDR2 YSYEKL. The CDR3 loop spans 15 amino acids. Trimming cost V 0 bases and J 3 bases, with 11 bases left between them. The CDR3 DNA sequence: TGCGCCAGCAGCCAAGATTCCGACACCGAAGAGACCCAGTACTTC. Its translation: CASSQDSDTEETQYF.

The V and J genes are TRBV6-2 or TRBV6-3 and TRBJ2-3, with TRBD2 matching over 8 bases. Germline assignment: CDR1 MNHEY and CDR2 SVGEGT. Losses at the gene ends were 5 bases for V and 1 base for J; bases not matched to a gene: 5. The CDR3 is 15 residues long. The CDR3: CASSKRGIGTDTQYF. For the CDR3, the DNA is TGTGCCAGCAGTAAGCGGGGGATCGGCACAGATACGCAGTATTTT.

V gene TRBV6-6 combines with J gene TRBJ2-1; no clear D gene. Germline loops: CDR1 MNHNY, CDR2 SVGAGI (reference sequence). The CDR3 contains 15 residues. The germline V and J ends were trimmed by 2 bases and 2 bases, with 10 bases remaining between them. The CDR3 sequence is CASSYQTGPYNEQFF. CDR3 nucleotide sequence: TGTGCCAGCAGTTACCAGACTGGACCCTACAATGAGCAGTTCTTC.